The table lists the clone carrying this T cell receptor (beta chain) with many counts. Its antigen remains unidentified. The sample belongs to a study of regulatory T cells in long-lasting Graves disease. Broader study findings: Thyroid tissue was not studied; only peripheral blood was.

Researchers made TCR beta libraries by using iRepertoire HTBI primers and running Arm-PCR on CDR3 regions. TCRdb called the multiplex PCR reads again in MiXCR, with one record for every CDR3 protein. Altogether 350,000 to 550,000 distinct CDR3 sequences are present, about 17% being singletons, with the ten largest covering 20% to 25%. Time point meaning: newly diagnosed GD, antithyroid drugs for less than 3 months. PBMCs provided the RNA from which the TCR library was made. The CDR3 runs to 15 residues. Trimming removed 3 bases from V and 4 bases from J; junction bases left unmatched: 9. Germline V gene data show CDR1 as DFQATT and CDR2 as SNEGSKA (reference sequence). These data are also associated with another study on T cells in Graves' hyperthyroidism and ophthalmopathy.

Sequencing was performed on peripheral blood mononuclear cells (PBMCs), taken at new diagnosis, from a patient treated with antithyroid drugs. The rearrangement uses TRBV20-1 and TRBJ2-1; 7 bases align to TRBD2. This receptor was taken from a woman between 18 and 29 years old with Graves disease. Here the CDR3 reads CSARALADTYNEQFF. The CDR3 region has the DNA TGCAGTGCTAGGGCCCTAGCGGATACTTACAATGAGCAGTTCTTC.